The clone carrying this TCR beta chain has at least ten counts. Antigen: not known. One entry per CDR3 protein results from TCRdb running MiXCR on the reads. The data show under 350,000 distinct CDR3 sequences, about 9.2% seen once. V was shortened by 5 bases and J by 13 bases, with 12 bases between the two germline ends. The CDR3 has 11 residues. Germline CDR1 and CDR2: SGHTA and FQGNSA. These data belong to a study of T cell repertoires in cytomegalovirus infection. Overall study context: Through public TCR beta signatures, both CMV infection and matching HLA type were indicated.

Points from the study as a whole: Clonotype analysis showed dominance of the ex vivo response by HLA-C-restricted CMV-specific TCR beta clonotypes. Based on cumulative public TCR beta family frequency, carriers of CMV plus the relevant HLA were identified.

Input material: PBMCs. This chain uses TRBV7-2 with TRBJ2-1; tentative D call: TRBD2 (6 bases). The TCR was taken from a human donor in good health (CMV status not recorded). Some clones in this sample may be carry-over from other donors' samples. The CDR3 region has the DNA TGTGCCAGCAGCCTCGGGAGCTCCCAGTTCTTC. Translation: CASSLGSSQFF.